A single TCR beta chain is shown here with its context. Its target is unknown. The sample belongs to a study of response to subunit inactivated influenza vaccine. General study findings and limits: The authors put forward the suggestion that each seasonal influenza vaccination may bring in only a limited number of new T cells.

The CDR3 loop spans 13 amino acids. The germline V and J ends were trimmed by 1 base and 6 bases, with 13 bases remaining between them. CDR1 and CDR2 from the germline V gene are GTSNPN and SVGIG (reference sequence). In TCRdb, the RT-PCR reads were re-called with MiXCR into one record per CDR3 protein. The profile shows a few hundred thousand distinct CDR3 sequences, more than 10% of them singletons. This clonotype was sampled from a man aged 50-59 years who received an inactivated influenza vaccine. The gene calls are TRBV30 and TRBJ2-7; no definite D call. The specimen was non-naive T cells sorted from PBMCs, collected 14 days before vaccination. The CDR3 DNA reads TGTGCCTGGAGTGAAGACCTAGGATTCGAGCAGTACTTC. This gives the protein CAWSEDLGFEQYF.